One sample yielded the 25 T cell receptor beta chains listed below, sequenced in a study of control samples from healthy donors and cancer patients. Some clones are missing from TCRdb's copy, which holds only in-frame ones; the method was immunoSEQ multiplex PCR. The table has some 120,000 clones, about 90% seen once; the top ten hold 2.9%. The sequencing sample was made of blood. These receptors were taken from a man aged 60 to 75 in good health.

The V call is TRBV6-6, the J call TRBJ1-1; D is possibly TRBD1 (6 bases). Germline lookup yields CDR1 MNHNY and CDR2 SVGAGI (reference sequence). CDR3 length: 13 amino acids. V was shortened by 7 bases and J by 0 bases, with 9 bases between the two germline ends. The CDR3 is CASNGQLNTEAFF. CDR3 in DNA: TGTGCCAGCAATGGACAGTTGAACACTGAAGCTTTCTTT.

The chain uses TRBV27 and TRBJ2-2; 16 bases agree with TRBD2. CDR3 size: 17 residues. Losses at the gene ends were 10 bases for V and 1 base for J; bases not matched to a gene: 6. Germline V gene data show CDR1 as MNHEY and CDR2 as SMNVEV (reference sequence). DNA of the CDR3: TGTGCCACCATTGGGACTAGCGGGGGGGTGAACACCGGGGAGCTGTTTTTT. Encoded protein: CATIGTSGGVNTGELFF.

The V call is TRBV12-3 or TRBV12-4, the J call TRBJ1-2, with D maybe TRBD1 (5 bases). This CDR3 has 13 residues. Trimming cost V 6 bases and J 3 bases, with 11 bases left between them. CDR3 sequence (DNA): TGTGCCAGCAGCATGGGGGGGGACTATGGCTACACCTTC. Its protein product is CASSMGGDYGYTF.

The chain is built from TRBV7-9 and TRBJ1-6; D unclear. CDR1 and CDR2 from the germline V gene are SEHNR and FQNEAQ (reference sequence). V was trimmed by 1 base and J by 0 bases, leaving 7 bases between them. This CDR3 is 16 amino acids long. The CDR3, as DNA: TGTGCCAGCAGCTTAGAACGGAGCTCCTATAATTCACCCCTCCACTTT. Encoded protein: CASSLERSSYNSPLHF.

The V call is TRBV5-5, the J call TRBJ2-1; weak D call: TRBD2 (5 bases). V gave up 4 bases and J gave up 4 bases, with 9 bases separating them. CDR1 and CDR2 (germline): SGHKS, YYEKEE (reference sequence). The CDR3 is 13 residues long. In DNA, the CDR3 is TGTGCCAGCAGCGTCGGGATTTACAATGAGCAGTTCTTC. Translation gives CASSVGIYNEQFF. The full variable domain, rest sourced from reference TRBV5-5 and TRBJ2-1, is DAGVTQSPTHLIKTRGQQVTLRCSPISGHKSVSWYQQVLGQGPQFIFQYYEKEERGRGNFPDRFSARQFPNYSSELNVNALLLGDSALYLCASSVGIYNEQFFGPGTRLTVL.

The chain has TRBV3-1 (or the pseudogene TRBV3-2) and TRBJ1-1; D is uncertain. Trimming removed 0 bases at V and 7 bases at J, with 6 bases between. CDR1 LGHDT and CDR2 YNNKEL come from the germline V gene (reference sequence). The CDR3 runs 12 residues. The CDR3 here is CASSQDNGEAFF. CDR3 nucleotide sequence: TGTGCCAGCAGCCAAGATAACGGTGAAGCTTTCTTT.

This rearrangement joins TRBV4-3 to TRBJ1-3, with 8 bases that match TRBD1. The CDR3 sequence is 15 residues long. With V trimmed by 4 bases and J by 0 bases, 2 bases remained unmatched. Germline V gene sequence: CDR1 LGHNA, CDR2 YSLEER. In DNA form, the CDR3 reads TGCGCCAGCAGCCGTGGGACAGGCTCTGGAAACACCATATATTTT. Amino acids: CASSRGTGSGNTIYF.

The chain links TRBV3-1 (or the pseudogene TRBV3-2) to TRBJ1-2; 8 bases line up with TRBD1. Germline values: CDR1 LGHDT, CDR2 YNNKEL (reference sequence). The CDR3 consists of 14 residues. The V segment lost 4 bases and the J segment 7 bases; nucleotides outside the gene matches: 8. The DNA of the CDR3 is TGTGCCAGCAGCCTAAGACAGGGGCCGGGTGGCTACACCTTC. Translated, it gives CASSLRQGPGGYTF.

The chain carries TRBV5-1 and TRBJ1-3, with D possibly TRBD1 on 5 matching bases. Per germline, CDR1 SGHRS and CDR2 YFSETQ. CDR3 length: 15 amino acids. The V and J ends lost 0 bases and 0 bases respectively, with 7 bases between them. CDR3 sequence (DNA): TGCGCCAGCAGCTTGGATGGGGCCTCTGGAAACACCATATATTTT. Amino acid sequence: CASSLDGASGNTIYF.

The chain couples TRBV11-2 to TRBJ1-2; TRBD1 agrees at 7 bases. The CDR3 length is 14 residues. CDR1 SGHAT and CDR2 FQNNGV come from the germline V gene. V lost 0 bases, J lost 6 bases, and 4 bases stayed unmatched. The CDR3: CASSLERQGNGYTF. For the CDR3, the DNA is TGTGCCAGCAGCTTAGAGAGACAGGGTAATGGCTACACCTTC.

The chain joins TRBV3-1 (or the pseudogene TRBV3-2) to TRBJ1-4, with a possible D match to TRBD1 (5 bases). V was trimmed by 5 bases and J by 2 bases, leaving 12 bases between them. The CDR3 sequence is 15 residues long. The germline gives CDR1 LGHDT, CDR2 YNNKEL (reference sequence). In DNA form, the CDR3 reads TGTGCCAGCAGCGGGATGTGGGGGACTAATGAAAAACTGTTTTTT. Translated: CASSGMWGTNEKLFF.

The rearrangement uses TRBV6-5 and TRBJ1-2, with 9 nucleotides matching TRBD1. The CDR3 runs 15 residues. CDR1 and CDR2 from the germline V gene are MNHEY and SVGAGI. Trimming cost V 6 bases and J 2 bases; bases outside gene matches: 7. The CDR3 loop reads CASRTGTGTNYGYTF. The CDR3 region has the DNA TGTGCCAGCAGAACCGGGACAGGGACAAACTATGGCTACACCTTC.

This rearrangement joins TRBV5-1 to TRBJ1-6; D is perhaps TRBD1 (5 bases). CDR1 and CDR2 (germline): SGHRS, YFSETQ. The CDR3 length is 15 residues. V lost 0 bases and J lost 9, with 13 bases in between. CDR3 in amino acids: CASSLASGAISPLHF. The CDR3 nucleotides read TGCGCCAGCAGCTTGGCCTCCGGGGCCATTTCACCCCTCCACTTT.

V is TRBV27 and J is TRBJ1-2, with 9 bases identical to TRBD1. Trimming at V came to 4 bases and at J to 4 bases, leaving 4 bases not matched to a gene. The CDR3 sequence is 14 residues long. CDR1 and CDR2 from the germline V gene are MNHEY and SMNVEV (reference sequence). Here the CDR3 DNA reads TGTGCCAGCAGTTCAAGGGGACAGGGCTATGGCTACACCTTC. It translates to CASSSRGQGYGYTF.

In its sample, this clone was seen a few times. This chain links TRBV6-1 with TRBJ1-4, with no clear D. Trimming removed 2 bases at V and 2 bases at J, with 9 bases between. Germline CDR1 reads MNHNS; CDR2 reads SASEGT. This CDR3 is built from 15 residues. CDR3 amino acids: CASSENQSTNEKLFF. DNA for the CDR3: TGTGCCAGCAGTGAAAATCAGTCGACTAATGAAAAACTGTTTTTT.

The genes are TRBV12-3 or TRBV12-4 and TRBJ1-1; D is unclear. V lost 3 bases and J 4 bases, leaving 9 bases between the germline ends. The CDR3 is made up of 13 amino acids. The CDR3 region has the DNA TGTGCCAGCAGTTTTTCGCCTGGCACTGAAGCTTTCTTT. Protein: CASSFSPGTEAFF.

This chain joins TRBV27 and TRBJ2-6; the D gene is possibly TRBD1 (5 bases). The CDR3 sequence is 18 residues long. Germline values: CDR1 MNHEY, CDR2 SMNVEV (reference sequence). Trimming took off 5 bases at V and 0 bases at J, with 17 bases between the two ends. CDR3 sequence (DNA): TGTGCCAGCAGTCCCCAGGGTGCCCTCATCTCTGGGGCCAACGTCCTGACTTTC. This codes for CASSPQGALISGANVLTF.

The genes are TRBV7-8 and TRBJ1-1; 10 bases match TRBD1. Losses at the gene ends were 5 bases for V and 3 bases for J; bases not matched to a gene: 9. The CDR3 extends over 16 amino acids. Germline loops: CDR1 SGHVS, CDR2 FQNEAQ. This chain's CDR3 is CASSRGTGVSDTEAFF. The CDR3 DNA is TGTGCCAGCAGCCGAGGGACAGGGGTGTCCGACACTGAAGCTTTCTTT.

This clone has more than one count but fewer than ten. The V and J genes are TRBV27 and TRBJ1-2; 11 bases line up with TRBD1. Germline-derived CDR1 and CDR2 are MNHEY and SMNVEV (reference sequence). The CDR3 contains 14 residues. V was clipped by 6 bases and J by 6 bases; unmatched bases: 6. The CDR3 region has the DNA TGTGCCAGCAGGTGGACAGGGGGCGGGGATGGCTACACCTTC. It is translated as CASRWTGGGDGYTF.

This clone is a singleton in its sample. This rearrangement joins TRBV7-2 to TRBJ2-7; 16 positions agree with TRBD2. CDR1 and CDR2 (germline): SGHTA, FQGNSA. After removal of 6 bases from V and 1 base from J, the junction contained 9 bases not matched to a gene. CDR3 size: 18 residues. The CDR3 is CASSRPGLAGGSSYEQYF. DNA for the CDR3: TGTGCCAGCAGTCGTCCGGGACTAGCGGGGGGGTCTTCCTACGAGCAGTACTTC.

The chain is built from TRBV18 and TRBJ2-7; 9 bases map to TRBD1. Germline trimming cut 2 bases from V and 3 bases from J; bases unmatched to any gene: 5. CDR3 size: 15 residues. CDR1 is KGHSH and CDR2 is LQKENI in the germline V gene. The CDR3 sequence is CASSPGTGSIYEQYF. The CDR3 region has the DNA TGTGCCAGCTCACCAGGGACAGGGAGCATCTACGAGCAGTACTTC.

With respect to this clone: The identical CDR3 is also encoded by other nucleotide sequences in the sample. The chain has TRBV6-5 and TRBJ2-7; D is tentatively TRBD1 or TRBD2 (5 bases each). CDR1 is MNHEY, CDR2 SVGAGI, per germline. Trimming left V 6 bases short and J 7 bases short, with 10 bases between. The CDR3 totals 11 residues. Here the CDR3 reads CASRGVGEQYF. The CDR3 DNA is TGTGCCAGCAGGGGGGTGGGGGAGCAGTACTTC.

With respect to this clone: Other nucleotide sequences in the sample specify the same CDR3. V is TRBV18 and J is TRBJ2-3; 14 nucleotides agree with TRBD2. Germline CDR1 and CDR2: KGHSH and LQKENI. The CDR3 totals 17 residues. Losses at the gene ends were 0 bases for V and 1 base for J; bases not matched to a gene: 0. The CDR3 DNA sequence: TGTGCCAGCTCACCACCGGGACTAGCGGGGGGCACAGATACGCAGTATTTT. It codes for CASSPPGLAGGTDTQYF.

The V gene is TRBV3-1 (or the pseudogene TRBV3-2), the J gene TRBJ2-7, with no clear D. Looked up from germline, CDR1 is LGHDT and CDR2 is YNNKEL (reference sequence). V lost 1 base and J lost 3, with 4 bases in between. The CDR3 has 12 amino acids. CDR3 sequence reads: CASSQANYEQYF. The CDR3 bases are TGTGCCAGCAGCCAAGCTAACTACGAGCAGTACTTC.

This rearrangement joins TRBV14 to TRBJ2-2; no firm D call. The CDR3 covers 15 residues. Germline-derived CDR1 and CDR2 are SGHDN and FVKESK. The V and J ends lost 5 bases and 1 base respectively, with 11 bases between them. CDR3 residues: CASSEGSLNTGELFF. The CDR3 nucleotides are TGTGCCAGCAGCGAAGGGTCTTTGAACACCGGGGAGCTGTTTTTT.